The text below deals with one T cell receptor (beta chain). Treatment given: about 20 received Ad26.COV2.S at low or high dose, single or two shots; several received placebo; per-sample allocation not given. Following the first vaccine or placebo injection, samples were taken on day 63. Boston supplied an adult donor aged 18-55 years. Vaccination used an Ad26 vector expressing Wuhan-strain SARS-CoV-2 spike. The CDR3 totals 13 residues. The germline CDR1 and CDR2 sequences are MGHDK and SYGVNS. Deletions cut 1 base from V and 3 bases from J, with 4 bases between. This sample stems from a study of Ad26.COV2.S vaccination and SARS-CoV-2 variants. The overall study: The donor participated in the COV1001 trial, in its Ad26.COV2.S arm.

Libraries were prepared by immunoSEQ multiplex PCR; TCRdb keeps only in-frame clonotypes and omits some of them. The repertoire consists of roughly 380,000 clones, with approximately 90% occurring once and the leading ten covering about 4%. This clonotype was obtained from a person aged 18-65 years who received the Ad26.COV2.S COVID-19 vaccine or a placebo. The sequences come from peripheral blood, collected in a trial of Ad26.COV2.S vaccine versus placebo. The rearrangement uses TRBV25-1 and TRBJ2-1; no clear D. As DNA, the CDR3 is TGTGCCAGCAGTGAATCTCACTACAATGAGCAGTTCTTC. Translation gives CASSESHYNEQFF.